These T cell receptor beta chains were read from a single sample in a study of control samples from healthy donors and cancer patients. TCRdb's copy holds only in-frame clones and misses some; the assay was immunoSEQ multiplex PCR. This sample carries roughly 130,000 clones, around 93% of them seen once, and the ten largest clones take approximately 1.7%. The sequenced sample consisted of PBMCs. The origin of the receptors is a man aged 45-65 years with head and neck cancer. Both conserved end residues are part of each CDR3. D genes are given only for firm matches. The size entry is marked missing in some rows and otherwise reads once, few, many or a size class.

v_gene	abundance	j_gene	d_gene	len	CDR3nt	CDR3aa
TRBV5-1	.	TRBJ1-2	.	13	TGCGCCAGCAGCATGACAGACAACTATGGCTACACCTTC	CASSMTDNYGYTF
TRBV19	.	TRBJ1-5	.	20	TGTGCCAGTAGGTCTAAGGGGACCGTGGGGCTTCTCGTCGGCAATCAGCCCCAGCATTTT	CASRSKGTVGLLVGNQPQHF
TRBV6-2/TRBV6-3	.	TRBJ2-7	.	14	TGTGCCAGCAGTTACGGGAGGTCGGGCTACGAGCAGTACTTC	CASSYGRSGYEQYF
TRBV5-4	.	TRBJ2-6	TRBD1	19	TGTGCCAGCAGCTTGGGGGGACAGGGACTCCCCTCTGGGGCCAACGTCCTGACTTTC	CASSLGGQGLPSGANVLTF
TRBV9	once	TRBJ2-5	.	13	TGTGCCAGCAGCCCCACCAGCGGGGAGACCCAGTACTTC	CASSPTSGETQYF
TRBV11-2	.	TRBJ1-2	TRBD1	15	TGTGCCAGCAGCTCCGGCGGACAGGGGGCAGATGGCTACACCTTC	CASSSGGQGADGYTF
TRBV28	.	TRBJ1-5	.	14	TGTGCCACCCTTCTCCCAGGTGATCGTCAGCCCCAGCATTTT	CATLLPGDRQPQHF
TRBV5-1	.	TRBJ2-1	.	15	TGCGCCAGCAGCTTGGCGAGGGGGGGAAACAATGAGCAGTTCTTC	CASSLARGGNNEQFF
TRBV9	.	TRBJ2-7	TRBD1	15	TGTGCCAGCAGCGTTTCGACAGGGGTAGCCTACGAGCAGTACTTC	CASSVSTGVAYEQYF
TRBV5-1	few	TRBJ1-3	.	18	TGCGCCAGCAGCCCCCAATTTGGTACGGGGAGCTCTGGAAACACCATATATTTT	CASSPQFGTGSSGNTIYF
TRBV14	.	TRBJ2-2	.	16	TGTGCCAGCAGCGGACGCAGGAGATGGAACACCGGGGAGCTGTTTTTT	CASSGRRRWNTGELFF
TRBV5-6	.	TRBJ1-1	.	12	TGTGCCAGCAGCTTAGGAAGGGCTGAAGCTTTCTTT	CASSLGRAEAFF
TRBV9	.	TRBJ2-7	TRBD1	15	TGTGCCAGCAGCGTGGGGGACAGTAGCTCCTACGAGCAGTACTTC	CASSVGDSSSYEQYF
TRBV6-5	.	TRBJ2-1	TRBD1	15	TGTGCCAGCAGGCCCGACAGGGGCCCCTACAATGAGCAGTTCTTC	CASRPDRGPYNEQFF
TRBV5-1	.	TRBJ1-3	TRBD1	15	TGCGCCAGCAGCTTGACGACAGGGACTGGAAACACCATATATTTT	CASSLTTGTGNTIYF
TRBV7-8	.	TRBJ2-3	TRBD2	16	TGTGCCAGCAGCTTAGCCGCGGGGGGGTTCACAGATACGCAGTATTTT	CASSLAAGGFTDTQYF
TRBV28	few	TRBJ1-1	TRBD1	13	TGTGCCGCTTACCCAGGGGGCGCGAATGAAGCTTTCTTT	CAAYPGGANEAFF
TRBV2	.	TRBJ2-1	TRBD2	16	TGTGCCAGCAGCCCAGGGCTAGCGGGGGGGCGTGTTGAGCAGTTCTTC	CASSPGLAGGRVEQFF
TRBV18	.	TRBJ1-2	.	15	TGTGCCAGCTCACAATTACCCGGGGCAGAAGATGGCTACACCTTC	CASSQLPGAEDGYTF
TRBV27	.	TRBJ2-5	TRBD1	15	TGTGCCAGCAGAGGGACAGGGAAGTGGCAAGAGACCCAGTACTTC	CASRGTGKWQETQYF
TRBV7-3	.	TRBJ2-2	TRBD1	15	TGTGCCAGCAGCCCCGGGACAGCGAACACCGGGGAGCTGTTTTTT	CASSPGTANTGELFF
TRBV10-3	.	TRBJ2-7	.	15	TGTGCCATCAGTGGGGAGGCCTCAGGGTTCCACGAGCAGTACTTC	CAISGEASGFHEQYF
TRBV4-3	.	TRBJ1-1	.	14	TGCGCCAGCAGCCATCGATCCGGGAAGACTGAAGCTTTCTTT	CASSHRSGKTEAFF
TRBV27	.	TRBJ2-3	TRBD1	18	TGTGCCAGCAGTTTCGTACTGGGACAGGGACATAGCACAGATACGCAGTATTTT	CASSFVLGQGHSTDTQYF
TRBV5-8	.	TRBJ1-1	TRBD1	13	TGTGCCAGCCTGGACAGGGGTAACACTGAAGCTTTCTTT	CASLDRGNTEAFF
TRBV13	.	TRBJ2-5	TRBD2	20	TGTGCCAGCAGCTTACGGAAAAAGCTAGCGGGGGGGCCAAGGCAAGAGACCCAGTACTTC	CASSLRKKLAGGPRQETQYF
TRBV3-1/TRBV3-2	.	TRBJ2-7	.	15	TGTGCCAGCAGCCAAGATCCGGGATCTGCCTACGAGCAGTACTTC	CASSQDPGSAYEQYF
TRBV5-8	.	TRBJ1-5	.	13	TGTGCCAGCAGCCCAGACAGAAATCAGCCCCAGCATTTT	CASSPDRNQPQHF
TRBV6-2/TRBV6-3	.	TRBJ1-5	.	14	TGTGCCAGCAGTTCGACAGGAAATTTCCAGCCCCAGCATTTT	CASSSTGNFQPQHF
TRBV10-1	.	TRBJ2-7	.	17	TGCGCCAGCACCCGACCGTATACAGGGAGGGGATCCTACGAGCAGTACTTC	CASTRPYTGRGSYEQYF
TRBV7-2	.	TRBJ2-2	.	12	TGTGCCAGCAGCATCTATAACGGGGAGCTGTTTTTT	CASSIYNGELFF
TRBV6-1	once	TRBJ2-7	.	14	TGTGCCAGCAGTGACGCGGGGCCAGCCTACGAGCAGTACTTC	CASSDAGPAYEQYF
TRBV20-1	.	TRBJ1-1	.	10	TGCAGTGCTAGAGGGGTTAATGGTTTCTTT	CSARGVNGFF
TRBV2	.	TRBJ2-2	.	17	TGTGCCAGCAGTGCCCTCTGGACAGCCATGAACACCGGGGAGCTGTTTTTT	CASSALWTAMNTGELFF
TRBV3-1/TRBV3-2	.	TRBJ2-1	TRBD2	17	TGTGCCAGCAGCCAGGGTAGCGGGGCCCGAAAAAACAACGAGCAGTTCTTC	CASSQGSGARKNNEQFF
TRBV6-5	.	TRBJ2-7	TRBD1	15	TGTGCCAGCAGTACGGACAGGCCCCCGAACTACGAGCAGTACTTC	CASSTDRPPNYEQYF
TRBV6-4	.	TRBJ2-2	.	14	TGTGCCAGCAGTGAAGAGCTAGGGGCCGGGGAGCTGTTTTTT	CASSEELGAGELFF
TRBV13	.	TRBJ2-3	.	16	TGTGCCAGCAGCTTAGCAGGGGGGTTTGGCACAGATACGCAGTATTTT	CASSLAGGFGTDTQYF
TRBV5-5	few	TRBJ2-3	.	17	TGTGCCAGCAGCTTGAGGCCGACGGCTGCTAGCACAGATACGCAGTATTTT	CASSLRPTAASTDTQYF
TRBV5-1	.	TRBJ2-2	TRBD1	13	TGCGCCAGCAGCGACAGGGGGATCGGGGAGCTGTTTTTT	CASSDRGIGELFF
TRBV5-6	.	TRBJ1-2	.	13	TGTGCCAGCAGCTTGCGGGCTAACTATGGCTACACCTTC	CASSLRANYGYTF
TRBV30	.	TRBJ1-5	.	13	TGTGCCTGGAGTACGGACACCGACCAGCCCCAGCATTTT	CAWSTDTDQPQHF
TRBV18	once	TRBJ2-3	.	16	TGTGCCAGCTCACCATATGGGGCCACTAGCACAGATACGCAGTATTTT	CASSPYGATSTDTQYF
TRBV9	.	TRBJ2-1	.	13	TGTGCCAGCAGCCATAGCGGATACAATGAGCAGTTCTTC	CASSHSGYNEQFF
TRBV18	few	TRBJ2-1	.	16	TGTGCCAGCTCACGGTCGGCGGCGTCGTCCTACAATGAGCAGTTCTTC	CASSRSAASSYNEQFF
TRBV9	once	TRBJ2-3	.	14	TGTGCCAGCAGCGTAGAGGGCCCCGGGGATACGCAGTATTTT	CASSVEGPGDTQYF
TRBV9	.	TRBJ2-2	.	13	TGTGCCAGCAGCGTAGGAGTACCCGGGGAGCTGTTTTTT	CASSVGVPGELFF
TRBV20-1	.	TRBJ2-1	.	14	TGCAGTGCTAGTTGGGTCAAGAACTACAATGAGCAGTTCTTC	CSASWVKNYNEQFF
TRBV27	.	TRBJ2-2	.	14	TGTGCCAGCAGTCCTACAGGGATGGTCGGGGAGCTGTTTTTT	CASSPTGMVGELFF
TRBV27	.	TRBJ2-4	.	16	TGTGCCAGCAGTGCCCCCTCATTAAGAGCCAAAAACATTCAGTACTTC	CASSAPSLRAKNIQYF
TRBV30	.	TRBJ2-5	.	12	TGTGCCTGGAGTGACGGACGAGAGACCCAGTACTTC	CAWSDGRETQYF
TRBV9	.	TRBJ1-1	.	13	TGTGCCAGCAGCCTCCTATCTGAAGGGGAAGCTTTCTTT	CASSLLSEGEAFF
TRBV5-1	once	TRBJ1-1	.	16	TGCGCCAGCAGCTTGGCTGTGGGAAGCATGAACACTGAAGCTTTCTTT	CASSLAVGSMNTEAFF
TRBV19	.	TRBJ2-1	TRBD2	15	TGTGCCAGTAGTACTGGACTAGCGTCCTACAATGAGCAGTTCTTC	CASSTGLASYNEQFF
TRBV28	once	TRBJ2-1	.	14	TGTGCCAGCAGTTTACTAGGAGACTACAATGAGCAGTTCTTC	CASSLLGDYNEQFF
TRBV5-1	.	TRBJ2-1	TRBD2	16	TGCGCCAGCAGCTCACCTCGGGGGGGGCCCTACAATGAGCAGTTCTTC	CASSSPRGGPYNEQFF
TRBV11-3	.	TRBJ2-3	.	12	TGTGCCAGCAGCTTTACGGGGGATACGCAGTATTTT	CASSFTGDTQYF
TRBV5-1	.	TRBJ2-5	TRBD1	15	TGCGCCAGCAGCTTGGGACAGGGGATCCAAGAGACCCAGTACTTC	CASSLGQGIQETQYF
TRBV19	.	TRBJ1-5	.	16	TGTGCCAGTAGGCTAACGGACGCTTATAGCAATCAGCCCCAGCATTTT	CASRLTDAYSNQPQHF